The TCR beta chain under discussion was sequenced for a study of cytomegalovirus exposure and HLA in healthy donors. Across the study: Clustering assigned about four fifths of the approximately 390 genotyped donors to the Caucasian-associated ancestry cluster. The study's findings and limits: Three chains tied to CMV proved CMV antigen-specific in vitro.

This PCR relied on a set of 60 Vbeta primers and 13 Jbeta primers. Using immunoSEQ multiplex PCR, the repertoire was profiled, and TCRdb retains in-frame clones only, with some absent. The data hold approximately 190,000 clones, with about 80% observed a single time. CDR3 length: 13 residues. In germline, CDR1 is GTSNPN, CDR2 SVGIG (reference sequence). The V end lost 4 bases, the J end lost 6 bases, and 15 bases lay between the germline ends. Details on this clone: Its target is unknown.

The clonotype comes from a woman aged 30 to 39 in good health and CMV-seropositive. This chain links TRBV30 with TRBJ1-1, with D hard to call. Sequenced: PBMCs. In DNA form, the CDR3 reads TGTGCCTGGAATCCCGACGGGGATGCTGAAGCTTTCTTT. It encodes CAWNPDGDAEAFF.